This T cell receptor (beta chain) was sequenced in a study of cytomegalovirus exposure and HLA in healthy donors. Study-wide results and caveats: The productive fraction for most TCR beta V segments was about 87% or about 30% in an earlier analysis.

As to this clone: The antigen is undetermined.

PCR was performed using 60 Vbeta and 13 Jbeta primers. Measured with immunoSEQ multiplex PCR; TCRdb has only the in-frame clones, and not every one. The sample carries under 150,000 clones, more than 80% recorded once. V gave up 4 bases and J gave up 2 bases, with 17 bases separating them. This CDR3 comprises 16 residues. The source material was PBMCs. The source of this sequence is a woman between 25 and 40 years old in good health and CMV-seropositive. The rearrangement uses TRBV23-1 and TRBJ1-2, with no clear D. TRBV23-1 is labeled an ORF, and its function is uncertain. The CDR3 region is CASSLKCDKKNYGYTF. CDR3 nucleotide sequence: TGCGCCAGCAGTCTTAAATGCGACAAGAAGAACTATGGCTACACCTTC.